The sequence of this T cell receptor (beta chain) was determined in a study of cytotoxic CD8 clonotypes in ibrutinib-treated CLL. Study-wide background: Partial responses totalled about 24 and complete responses 2; after median approximately 62 months, about 14 remained remitted and approximately twelve progressed.

This CDR3 is built from 14 residues. Losses at the gene ends were 7 bases for V and 0 bases for J; bases not matched to a gene: 2. Germline V gene sequence: CDR1 MNHEY, CDR2 SVGAGI. Libraries were prepared by immunoSEQ multiplex PCR; TCRdb keeps only in-frame clonotypes and omits some of them. The profile covers 73,000 or so clones, with about 64% appearing a single time and roughly 6% taken by the ten largest. The TCR was taken from a human donor with chronic lymphocytic leukemia. The V and J genes are TRBV6-5 and TRBJ2-7; the match to TRBD1 covers 11 bases. The material was PBMCs, obtained after 12 months of ibrutinib treatment. The CDR3 reads CASTGTGGSYEQYF. CDR3 DNA sequence: TGTGCCAGCACCGGGACAGGGGGCTCCTACGAGCAGTACTTC.